This T cell receptor (beta chain) was retrieved from a study of cytomegalovirus exposure and HLA in healthy donors. Points from the study as a whole: Overall, around 160 TCR beta chains were annotated as cytomegalovirus-associated.

PCR amplification relied on 60 Vbeta primers (plus 13 Jbeta primers). Method: immunoSEQ multiplex PCR; TCRdb's copy keeps in-frame clones and lacks some. This sample has fewer than 250,000 clones; approximately 79% occur once, and the top ten carry 1.5% to 2%. Worth noting for this clone: What it binds is not known.

Sequencing was done on a sample of PBMCs. This TCR was sampled from a woman aged 18-29 years in good health and CMV-seronegative.

The CDR3: CASSLNLGARKPQHF. The CDR3 nucleotides read TGTGCCAGCAGTTTAAATTTGGGGGCGCGTAAGCCCCAGCATTTT. The J gene is TRBJ1-5, the V gene TRBV28; weak D call: TRBD1 (6 bases). Trimming left V 2 bases short and J 8 bases short, with 16 bases between. CDR1 is MDHEN, CDR2 SYDVKM, per germline. The CDR3 is made up of 15 amino acids.